A selection of T cell receptor beta chains follows, all from one sample in a study of shared clonotypes between healthy human individuals. This table comes from immunoSEQ multiplex PCR, and its TCRdb copy is limited to in-frame clones, with some not included. The repertoire has approximately 2,200,000 clones, around 93% of them found once; the top ten carry 1.5% to 2%. Sequencing was carried out using naive CD8+ T cells from PBMCs. These receptors all come from a man aged 18 to 29 in good health. Some clones in this sample may be carry-over from other donors' samples. CDR3s include the opening cysteine and the closing phenylalanine or tryptophan. A D gene is named only where the DNA matches it firmly.

d_call,cdr3_length,j_call,v_call,cdr3_aa,cdr3_nt
NA,14,TRBJ2-5,TRBV5-6,CASSLGAGRETQYF,TGTGCCAGCAGCTTGGGGGCAGGGAGAGAGACCCAGTACTTC
NA,14,TRBJ2-5,TRBV2,CASSEIGGGETQYF,TGTGCCAGCAGTGAGATCGGGGGCGGAGAGACCCAGTACTTC
NA,17,TRBJ2-1,TRBV4-1,CASSQDSFQRTYNEQFF,TGCGCCAGCAGCCAAGATTCTTTCCAGCGTACCTACAATGAGCAGTTCTTC
NA,13,TRBJ2-7,TRBV19,CASSWAESHEQYF,TGTGCCAGTAGTTGGGCGGAAAGCCACGAGCAGTACTTC
NA,17,TRBJ1-5,TRBV7-9,CASSLAVGTDLGQPQHF,TGTGCCAGCAGCTTAGCCGTCGGAACAGATCTCGGTCAGCCCCAGCATTTT
NA,14,TRBJ2-6,TRBV2,CASTLGAGANVLTF,TGTGCCAGTACATTGGGGGCTGGGGCCAACGTCCTGACTTTC
TRBD1,17,TRBJ2-1,TRBV27,CASSPPPRDRKYNEQFF,TGTGCCAGCAGTCCGCCGCCCAGGGACAGGAAATACAATGAGCAGTTCTTC
TRBD1,15,TRBJ1-2,TRBV19,CASTLDRGDPYGYTF,TGTGCCAGTACCCTGGACAGGGGCGACCCCTATGGCTACACCTTC
NA,12,TRBJ1-1,TRBV30,CAWSTGSAEAFF,TGTGCCTGGAGCACAGGGTCGGCTGAAGCTTTCTTT
TRBD1,14,TRBJ2-2,TRBV9,CASSASQGTGELFF,TGTGCCAGCAGCGCCTCACAGGGGACCGGGGAGCTGTTTTTT
NA,14,TRBJ2-3,TRBV2,CASSEWLARRAQYF,TGTGCCAGCAGTGAATGGCTAGCCCGACGAGCGCAGTATTTT
NA,14,TRBJ2-7,TRBV29-1,CSVGGRSADYEQYF,TGCAGCGTGGGGGGCCGGAGCGCGGACTACGAGCAGTACTTC
TRBD1,19,TRBJ2-6,TRBV7-3,CASSLTLDRTSSGANVLTF,TGTGCCAGCAGCTTAACGTTGGACAGGACCAGCTCTGGGGCCAACGTCCTGACTTTC
NA,11,TRBJ2-3,TRBV27,CAAVGWDTQYF,TGTGCCGCAGTGGGGTGGGACACGCAGTATTTT
NA,11,TRBJ1-2,TRBV29-1,CSALAGDGYTF,TGCAGCGCCCTAGCGGGGGACGGCTACACCTTC